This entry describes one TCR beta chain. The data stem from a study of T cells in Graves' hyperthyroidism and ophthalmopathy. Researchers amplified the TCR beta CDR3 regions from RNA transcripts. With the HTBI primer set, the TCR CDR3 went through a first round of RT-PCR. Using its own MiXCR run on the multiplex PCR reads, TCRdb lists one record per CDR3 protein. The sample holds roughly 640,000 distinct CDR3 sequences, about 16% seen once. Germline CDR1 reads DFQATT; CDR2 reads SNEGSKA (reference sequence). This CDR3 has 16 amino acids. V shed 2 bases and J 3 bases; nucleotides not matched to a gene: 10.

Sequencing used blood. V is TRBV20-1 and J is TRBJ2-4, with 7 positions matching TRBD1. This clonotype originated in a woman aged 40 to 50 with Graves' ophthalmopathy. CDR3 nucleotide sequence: TGCAGTGCTAGAAAGGGACAGTCGGGTAGCAAAAACATTCAGTACTTC. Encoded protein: CSARKGQSGSKNIQYF.